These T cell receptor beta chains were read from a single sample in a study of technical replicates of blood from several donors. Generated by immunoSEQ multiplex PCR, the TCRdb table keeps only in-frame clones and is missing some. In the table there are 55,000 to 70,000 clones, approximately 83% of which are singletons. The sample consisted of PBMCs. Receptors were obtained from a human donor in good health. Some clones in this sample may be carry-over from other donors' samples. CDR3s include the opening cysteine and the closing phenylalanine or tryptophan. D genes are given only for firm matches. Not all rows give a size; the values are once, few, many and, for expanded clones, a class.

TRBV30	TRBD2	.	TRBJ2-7	CAWNGGSLLEQYF	TGTGCCTGGAATGGCGGGAGTCTCCTCGAGCAGTACTTC
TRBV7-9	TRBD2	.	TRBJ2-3	CASSLGVSASGTSDTQYF	TGTGCCAGCAGCTTAGGGGTTTCTGCTAGCGGGACATCAGATACGCAGTATTTT
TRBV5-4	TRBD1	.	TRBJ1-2	CASSRTGDYGYTF	TGTGCCAGCAGCCGGACAGGGGATTATGGCTACACCTTC
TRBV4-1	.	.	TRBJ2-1	CASSQRDIGLSYNEQFF	TGCGCCAGCAGCCAAAGGGACATCGGGCTTTCCTACAATGAGCAGTTCTTC
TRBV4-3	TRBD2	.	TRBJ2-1	CASSQERSGRGHEQFF	TGCGCCAGCAGCCAAGAAAGGAGCGGGAGGGGGCATGAGCAGTTCTTC
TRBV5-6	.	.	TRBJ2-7	CASNRPGAGQYF	TGTGCCAGCAACCGACCGGGAGCCGGGCAGTACTTC
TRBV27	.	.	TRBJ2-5	CASRRRGREETQYF	TGTGCCAGCAGACGGAGGGGCAGGGAAGAGACCCAGTACTTC
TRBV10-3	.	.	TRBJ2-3	CAISESSVGTDTQYF	TGTGCCATCAGTGAGTCTAGTGTTGGCACAGATACGCAGTATTTT
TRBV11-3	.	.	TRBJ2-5	CASSNRRETQYF	TGTGCCAGCAGCAATAGGCGGGAGACCCAGTACTTC
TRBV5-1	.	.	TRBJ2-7	CASKGQQPEQYF	TGCGCCAGCAAGGGGCAGCAGCCTGAGCAGTACTTC
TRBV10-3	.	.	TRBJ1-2	CAISARDTGNYGYTF	TGTGCCATCAGTGCCCGGGACACTGGTAACTATGGCTACACCTTC
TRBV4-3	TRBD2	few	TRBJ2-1	CASSQDSGRGGNEQFF	TGCGCCAGCAGCCAAGATAGCGGGCGGGGGGGCAATGAGCAGTTCTTC
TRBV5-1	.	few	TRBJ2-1	CASSFSGAYNEQFF	TGCGCCAGCAGCTTCAGCGGAGCCTACAATGAGCAGTTCTTC
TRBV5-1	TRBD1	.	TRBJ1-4	CASSIDRGSSREKLFF	TGCGCCAGCAGCATAGACAGGGGGTCGAGTAGGGAAAAACTGTTTTTT
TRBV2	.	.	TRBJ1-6	CASSEMASPLHF	TGTGCCAGCAGTGAAATGGCTTCACCCCTCCACTTT
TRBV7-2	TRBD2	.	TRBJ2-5	CASRSSGRETQYF	TGTGCCAGCAGGAGTAGCGGGAGAGAGACCCAGTACTTC
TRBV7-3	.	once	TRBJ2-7	CASSLTRGAEQYF	TGTGCCAGCAGCTTAACCAGGGGAGCCGAGCAGTACTTC
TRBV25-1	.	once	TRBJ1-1	CASSESRGGHTEAFF	TGTGCCAGCAGTGAATCCCGGGGAGGGCACACTGAAGCTTTCTTT
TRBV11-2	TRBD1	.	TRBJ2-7	CASSSPETGVSYEQYF	TGTGCCAGCAGCTCCCCTGAGACAGGGGTCTCCTACGAGCAGTACTTC
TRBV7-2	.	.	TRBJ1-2	CASSLGGPGYTF	TGTGCCAGCAGCTTGGGGGGACCGGGCTACACCTTC
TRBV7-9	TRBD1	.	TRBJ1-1	CASSILTGEAEAFF	TGTGCCAGCAGCATCCTCACAGGGGAGGCTGAAGCTTTCTTT
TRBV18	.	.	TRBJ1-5	CASSPRAGSEQPQHF	TGTGCCAGCTCACCAAGGGCGGGCAGCGAACAGCCCCAGCATTTT
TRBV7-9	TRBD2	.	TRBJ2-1	CASSPRVAGLMGFNEQFF	TGTGCCAGCAGCCCCCGGGTAGCGGGGTTAATGGGTTTCAATGAGCAGTTCTTC
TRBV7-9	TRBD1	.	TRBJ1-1	CATHRDRLNTEAFF	TGTGCCACCCACAGGGACAGGTTGAACACTGAAGCTTTCTTT
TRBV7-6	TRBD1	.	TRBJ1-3	CASRDTGVSGNTIYF	TGTGCCAGCAGAGATACAGGGGTCTCTGGAAACACCATATATTTT
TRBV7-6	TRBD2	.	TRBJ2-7	CASSQSGLAGIKQYF	TGTGCCAGCAGCCAGTCGGGACTAGCGGGGATCAAGCAGTACTTC
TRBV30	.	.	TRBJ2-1	CAWSVTRPGNEQFF	TGTGCCTGGAGTGTGACTAGACCGGGTAATGAGCAGTTCTTC
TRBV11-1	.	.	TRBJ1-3	CASSFDRVSGNTIYF	TGTGCCAGCAGCTTCGACAGAGTCTCTGGAAACACCATATATTTT
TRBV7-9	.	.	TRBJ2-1	CASSWAYLNEQFF	TGTGCCAGCAGCTGGGCCTATTTGAATGAGCAGTTCTTC
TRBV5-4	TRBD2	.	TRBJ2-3	CASSSLRGESLTDRTQYF	TGTGCCAGCAGCTCGCTCCGGGGGGAGAGCCTGACGGATCGTACGCAGTATTTT
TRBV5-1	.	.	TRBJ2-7	CASSLPTGEQYF	TGCGCCAGCAGCCTTCCGACGGGAGAGCAGTACTTC
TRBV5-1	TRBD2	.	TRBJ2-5	CASSFKSGGGSETQYF	TGCGCCAGCAGCTTCAAAAGCGGGGGAGGTTCCGAGACCCAGTACTTC
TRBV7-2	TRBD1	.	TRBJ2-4	CASSLAIPQGANIQYF	TGTGCCAGCAGCTTAGCAATTCCCCAGGGGGCAAACATTCAGTACTTC
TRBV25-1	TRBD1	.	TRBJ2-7	CASSDPGTGYEQYF	TGTGCCAGCAGTGATCCCGGGACAGGTTACGAGCAGTACTTC